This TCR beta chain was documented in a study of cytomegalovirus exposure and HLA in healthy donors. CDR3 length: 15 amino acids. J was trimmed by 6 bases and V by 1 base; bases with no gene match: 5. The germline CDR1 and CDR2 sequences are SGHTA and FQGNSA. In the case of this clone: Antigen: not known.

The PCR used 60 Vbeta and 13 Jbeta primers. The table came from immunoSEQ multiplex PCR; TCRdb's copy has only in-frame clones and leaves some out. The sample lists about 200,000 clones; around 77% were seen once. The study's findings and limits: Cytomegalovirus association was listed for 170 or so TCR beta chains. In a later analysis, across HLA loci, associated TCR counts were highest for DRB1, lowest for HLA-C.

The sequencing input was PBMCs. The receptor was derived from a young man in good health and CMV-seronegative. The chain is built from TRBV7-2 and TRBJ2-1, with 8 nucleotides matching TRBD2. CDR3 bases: TGTGCCAGCAGCTTAGGGACTAGCACTGTCAATGAGCAGTTCTTC. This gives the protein CASSLGTSTVNEQFF.